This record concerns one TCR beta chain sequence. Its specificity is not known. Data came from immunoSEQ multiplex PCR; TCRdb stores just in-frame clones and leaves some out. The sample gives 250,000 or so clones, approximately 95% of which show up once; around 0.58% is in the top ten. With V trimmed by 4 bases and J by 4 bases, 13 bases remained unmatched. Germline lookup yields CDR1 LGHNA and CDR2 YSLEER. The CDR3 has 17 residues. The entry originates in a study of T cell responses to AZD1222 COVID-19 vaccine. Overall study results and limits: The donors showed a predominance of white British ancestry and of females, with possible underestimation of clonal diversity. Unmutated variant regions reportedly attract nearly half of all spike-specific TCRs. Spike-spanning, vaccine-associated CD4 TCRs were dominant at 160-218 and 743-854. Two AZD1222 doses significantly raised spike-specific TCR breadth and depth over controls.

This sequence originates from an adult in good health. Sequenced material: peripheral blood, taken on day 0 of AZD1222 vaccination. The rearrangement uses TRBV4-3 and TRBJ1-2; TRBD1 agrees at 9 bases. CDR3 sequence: CASSPNGGQGFAYGYTF. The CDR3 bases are TGCGCCAGCAGCCCCAACGGCGGACAGGGGTTTGCCTATGGCTACACCTTC.